These 10 T cell receptor beta chains were sequenced from one sample in a study of T cells in Graves' hyperthyroidism and ophthalmopathy. Amplification of TCR beta CDR3 regions was performed using RNA transcripts as template. The HTBI primer set drove a first-round RT-PCR of the TCR CDR3. TCRdb re-analysed the multiplex PCR reads in MiXCR, keeping a single row per CDR3 protein. Here the sample spans roughly 98,000 distinct CDR3 sequences, around 42% being singletons. The source material was peripheral blood or thyroid tissue (not recorded which). The receptor set was obtained from a woman aged 25 to 39 with Graves' hyperthyroidism.

This chain uses TRBV20-1 with TRBJ2-7; 7 bases are shared with TRBD2. The CDR3 extends over 15 amino acids. The junction had 8 bases not matched to a gene; V was cut back by 1 base and J by 2 bases. Germline lookup yields CDR1 DFQATT and CDR2 SNEGSKA (reference sequence). The CDR3 region is CSARGPGAGAYEQYF. CDR3 DNA sequence: TGCAGTGCTAGAGGTCCCGGGGCGGGGGCCTACGAGCAGTACTTC.

This clonotype was seen ten or more times. The chain uses TRBV3-1 and TRBJ2-7; 7 nucleotides align to TRBD2. Germline CDR1 reads LGHDT; CDR2 reads YNNKEL (reference sequence). CDR3 length: 13 residues. With 2 bases clipped from V and 5 bases from J, the junction kept 3 bases outside the gene matches. CDR3 sequence reads: CASSQSSGNEQYF. CDR3 DNA: TGTGCCAGCAGCCAATCAAGCGGGAACGAGCAGTACTTC.

There are many counts of this clonotype. The V call is TRBV7-8, the J call TRBJ2-7; D may be TRBD1 or TRBD2 (6 bases each). This CDR3 contains 16 residues. Germline CDR1 SGHVS, CDR2 FQNEAQ. V lost 0 bases, J lost 0 bases, and 12 bases lay in between. CDR3 nucleotide sequence: TGTGCCAGCAGCTTAGCACATAGGGGGGCCTCCTACGAGCAGTACTTC. Translated: CASSLAHRGASYEQYF.

This clonotype was seen ten or more times. V gene TRBV14 combines with J gene TRBJ1-2; TRBD1 might be the D (6 bases). Germline V gene data show CDR1 as SGHDN and CDR2 as FVKESK. The CDR3 sequence is 15 residues long. V dropped 1 base and J dropped 8 bases, with 17 bases sitting between them. CDR3 protein: CASSQAGTSSWGYTF. The CDR3 nucleotides read TGTGCCAGCAGCCAAGCCGGGACATCTAGTTGGGGCTACACCTTC.

The gene calls are TRBV5-1 and TRBJ2-3, with D unclear. CDR1 is SGHRS and CDR2 is YFSETQ in the germline V gene. This CDR3 has 13 amino acids. The V end was cut by 3 bases, the J end by 5 bases, with 10 bases between. The CDR3 reads CASSSGIEDTQYF. The CDR3 region has the DNA TGCGCCAGCAGCTCTGGAATAGAAGATACGCAGTATTTT.

Concerning this clonotype: Sequence at one end of the junction differs from germline and may be a read error. V usage is TRBV2 and J usage is TRBJ1-1; D gene unclear. Germline CDR1 reads SNHLY; CDR2 reads FYNNEI. CDR3 size: 8 residues. DNA of the CDR3: TGCGCCAACACTGAAGCTTTCTTT. This gives the protein CANTEAFF.

For this clonotype: The junction departs from the called germline gene at one end, perhaps through a read error. The chain couples TRBV7-2 to TRBJ1-6; a possible D gene is TRBD1 (6 bases). Per germline, CDR1 SGHTA and CDR2 FQGNSA. The CDR3 covers 14 residues. The CDR3 loop reads CASSLQGNSSPLRF. DNA of the CDR3: TGTGCCAGCAGCTTGCAGGGGAATAGTTCACCCCTCCGCTTT. The whole variable domain, filled in from reference TRBV7-2 and TRBJ1-6, reads GAGVSQSPSNKVTEKGKDVELRCDPISGHTALYWYRQSLGQGLEFLIYFQGNSAPDKSGLPSDRFSAERTGGSVSTLTIQRTQQEDSAVYLCASSLQGNSSPLRFGNGTRLTVT.

CDR3 sequence (DNA): TGTGCCAGCAGCCTCCTCGGACTAGCGGGACAGGGGTACGAGCAGTACTTC. Its translation: CASSLLGLAGQGYEQYF. The chain is built from TRBV12-3 or TRBV12-4 and TRBJ2-7; 12 nucleotides align to TRBD2. The CDR3 consists of 17 residues. After removal of 6 bases from V and 4 bases from J, the junction contained 13 bases not matched to a gene.

This clonotype was seen at least ten times. The chain links TRBV7-9 to TRBJ2-7; D is perhaps TRBD1 (5 bases). The V and J ends lost 1 base and 7 bases respectively, with 14 bases between them. There are 14 residues in the CDR3. CDR1 is SEHNR and CDR2 is FQNEAQ in the germline V gene (reference sequence). The CDR3 sequence: CASSLGFGHLEQYF. The CDR3 bases are TGTGCCAGCAGCTTAGGATTCGGACATCTGGAGCAGTACTTC.

J is TRBJ2-5 and V is TRBV15; TRBD2 agrees at 8 bases. The CDR3 spans 16 residues. Per germline, CDR1 LNHNV and CDR2 YYDKDF (reference sequence). V dropped 8 bases and J dropped 5; count of bases not matched to a gene: 16. The CDR3 DNA follows: TGTGCCACCGGAGACCTGAGCGGGAGAAGGCGGGAGACCCAGTACTTC. Residues: CATGDLSGRRRETQYF.